This entry lists 2 T cell receptor beta chains sequenced from one sample in a study of blood T cell repertoires in COVID-19. The protocol was immunoSEQ multiplex PCR, while the TCRdb copy is restricted to in-frame clones and leaves out a portion. The table lists 87,000 or so clones, approximately 89% of them singletons. Sample: peripheral blood. The receptors were gathered from a human donor with acute or convalescent COVID-19. The donor label of this sample is uncertain.

V and J are TRBV7-2 and TRBJ2-3; 7 bases line up with TRBD2. CDR3 length equals 15 residues. Germline V gene sequence: CDR1 SGHTA, CDR2 FQGNSA. The V and J ends lost 1 base and 7 bases, in that order; junction bases with no gene match: 8. CDR3 sequence (DNA): TGTGCCAGCAGCTTAGAGGGCGGGGGATCCCATACGCAGTATTTT. Its translation: CASSLEGGGSHTQYF.

This clone was recorded only once. This CDR3 reads CASSIGDRGLYGYTF. CDR3 nucleotides: TGTGCCAGTAGTATAGGGGACAGGGGACTTTATGGCTACACCTTC. This chain connects TRBV19 to TRBJ1-2, with 10 bases aligning to TRBD1. Germline assignment: CDR1 LNHDA and CDR2 SQIVND (reference sequence). This CDR3 has 15 residues. Losses at the gene ends were 1 base for V and 5 bases for J; bases not matched to a gene: 4. Using reference TRBV19 and TRBJ1-2 for the parts outside the CDR3, the full variable domain is DGGITQSPKYLFRKEGQNVTLSCEQNLNHDAMYWYRQDPGQGLRLIYYSQIVNDFQKGDIAEGYSVSREKKESFPLTVTSAQKNPTAFYLCASSIGDRGLYGYTFGSGTRLTVV.